The 9 T cell receptor beta chains below come from one sample, sequenced in a study of T cell responses to AZD1222 COVID-19 vaccine. Produced via immunoSEQ multiplex PCR; TCRdb's table is partial and in-frame only. The repertoire holds approximately 150,000 clones, with 94% as singletons. Sequencing was performed on peripheral blood, taken on day 0 of AZD1222 vaccination. These receptors were obtained from an adult in good health.

This chain connects TRBV6-5 to TRBJ2-7; 7 nucleotides match TRBD1. V shed 4 bases, J shed 4 bases, and the junction held 10 bases outside the gene matches. The CDR3 runs to 15 residues. CDR1 is MNHEY, CDR2 SVGAGI, per germline. CDR3 nucleotide sequence: TGTGCCAGCAGTTTTACCCGGGACAGCTATTACGAGCAGTACGTC. The encoded protein is CASSFTRDSYYEQYV.

This clone occurred a few times. The V gene is TRBV6-5, the J gene TRBJ2-7; 11 bases line up with TRBD2. CDR3 length: 14 residues. Germline V CDR1 and CDR2: MNHEY, SVGAGI. The CDR3 is CATSSGGDSYEQYV. CDR3 sequence (DNA): TGTGCCACCAGTAGCGGGGGGGACTCCTACGAGCAGTACGTC.

V and J are TRBV19 and TRBJ1-5; a weak D match, TRBD1 (6 bases). This CDR3 spans 16 amino acids. Trimming took off 3 bases at V and 7 bases at J, with 19 bases between the two ends. Germline assignment: CDR1 LNHDA and CDR2 SQIVND (reference sequence). The CDR3 DNA follows: TGTGCCAGTAGTATCCAGGGGCGAACTACCGGGCAGCCCCAGCATTTT. It yields the protein CASSIQGRTTGQPQHF.

V and J are TRBV27 and TRBJ2-3, with TRBD2 matching 15 bases. The CDR3 has 15 residues. V was pared by 6 bases and J by 8 bases, with 6 bases of the junction left unmatched. From germline, CDR1 is MNHEY and CDR2 SMNVEV (reference sequence). The CDR3 DNA reads as TGTGCCAGCAGAGGACTAGCGGGGGGGGCTGGTACGCAGTATTTT. Amino acid sequence: CASRGLAGGAGTQYF.

The chain recombines TRBV5-6 with TRBJ1-2; D is uncertain. The V and J ends lost 4 bases and 2 bases respectively, with 12 bases between them. The germline gives CDR1 SGHDT, CDR2 YYEEEE. This CDR3 has 14 residues. CDR3 DNA sequence: TGTGCCAGCAGCGGAACCTTGGGAAACTATGGCTACACCTTC. Translation gives CASSGTLGNYGYTF.

The chain carries TRBV10-3 and TRBJ1-3, with D perhaps matching TRBD1 (5 bases). This CDR3 region has 13 residues. Germline V CDR1 and CDR2: ENHRY, SYGVKD. V shed 4 bases and J shed 4 bases, with 8 bases lying between them. The CDR3 sequence is CAISVGVGNTIYF. The CDR3 DNA sequence: TGTGCCATCAGTGTGGGGGTCGGAAACACCATATATTTT.

The CDR3 DNA reads TGCGCCAGCAGCTTGATTAGCGATGAGCAGTTCTTC. Residues: CASSLISDEQFF. The rearrangement uses TRBV5-1 and TRBJ2-1, with D possibly matching TRBD2 (5 bases). CDR3 size: 12 residues. V lost 1 base and J 8 bases, leaving 7 bases between the germline ends. Germline CDR1 is SGHRS and CDR2 is YFSETQ.

The chain carries TRBV28 and TRBJ2-3; D possibly uses TRBD1 or TRBD2 (6 bases each). V shed 4 bases and J shed 7 bases, with 21 bases lying between them. CDR3 size: 16 residues. Germline V gene data show CDR1 as MDHEN and CDR2 as SYDVKM. The CDR3 is CASSSGALTIRNTQYF. CDR3 DNA: TGTGCCAGCAGTTCGGGGGCGCTGACAATTAGGAATACGCAGTATTTT.

Only one count was recorded for this clone. The chain couples TRBV9 to TRBJ2-1; TRBD2 matches at 7 bases. From germline, CDR1 is SGDLS and CDR2 YYNGEE. Trimming removed 4 bases from V and 3 bases from J; junction bases left unmatched: 4. CDR3 length equals 14 residues. CDR3 protein: CASSLGTNYNEQFF. The CDR3 region has the DNA TGTGCCAGCAGCCTGGGGACTAACTACAATGAGCAGTTCTTC. Full variable domain (outside the CDR3, taken from reference TRBV9 and TRBJ2-1): DSGVTQTPKHLITATGQRVTLRCSPRSGDLSVYWYQQSLDQGLQFLIQYYNGEERAKGNILERFSAQQFPDLHSELNLSSLELGDSALYFCASSLGTNYNEQFFGPGTRLTVL.